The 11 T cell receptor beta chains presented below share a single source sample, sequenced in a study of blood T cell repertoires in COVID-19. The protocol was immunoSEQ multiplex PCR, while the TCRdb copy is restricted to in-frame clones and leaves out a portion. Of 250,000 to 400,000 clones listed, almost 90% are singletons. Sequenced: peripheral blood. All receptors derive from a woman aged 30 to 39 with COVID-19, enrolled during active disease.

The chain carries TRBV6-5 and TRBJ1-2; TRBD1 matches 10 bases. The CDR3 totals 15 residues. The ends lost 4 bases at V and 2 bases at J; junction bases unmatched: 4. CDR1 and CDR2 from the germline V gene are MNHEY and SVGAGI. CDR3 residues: CASSLWGQGNYGYTF. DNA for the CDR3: TGTGCCAGCAGTTTATGGGGACAGGGGAACTATGGCTACACCTTC.

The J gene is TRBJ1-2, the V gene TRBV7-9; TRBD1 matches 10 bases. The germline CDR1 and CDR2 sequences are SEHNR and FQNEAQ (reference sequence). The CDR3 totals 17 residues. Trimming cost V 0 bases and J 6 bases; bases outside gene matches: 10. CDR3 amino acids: CASSLAPPDRGWDGYTF. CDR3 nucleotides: TGTGCCAGCAGCTTAGCACCGCCGGACAGGGGGTGGGATGGCTACACCTTC.

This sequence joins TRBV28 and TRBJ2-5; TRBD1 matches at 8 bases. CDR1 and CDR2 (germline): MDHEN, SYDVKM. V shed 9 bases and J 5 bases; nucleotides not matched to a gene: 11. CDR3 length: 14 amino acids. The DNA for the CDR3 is TGTGCCAGGAGCCTGGGACAGGTGGGCGAGACCCAGTACTTC. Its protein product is CARSLGQVGETQYF.

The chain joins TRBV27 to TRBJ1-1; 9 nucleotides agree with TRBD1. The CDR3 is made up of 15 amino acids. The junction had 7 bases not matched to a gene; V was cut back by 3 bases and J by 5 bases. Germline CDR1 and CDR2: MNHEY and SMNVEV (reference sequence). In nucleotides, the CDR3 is TGTGCCAGCAGTTTCGGGACAGGGTATGGGACTGAAGCTTTCTTT. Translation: CASSFGTGYGTEAFF.

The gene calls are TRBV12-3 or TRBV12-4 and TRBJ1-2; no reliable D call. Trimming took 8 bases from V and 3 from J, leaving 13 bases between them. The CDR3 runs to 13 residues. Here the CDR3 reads CASAPTGYYGYTF. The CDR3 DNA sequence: TGTGCCAGCGCACCCACGGGATACTATGGCTACACCTTC.

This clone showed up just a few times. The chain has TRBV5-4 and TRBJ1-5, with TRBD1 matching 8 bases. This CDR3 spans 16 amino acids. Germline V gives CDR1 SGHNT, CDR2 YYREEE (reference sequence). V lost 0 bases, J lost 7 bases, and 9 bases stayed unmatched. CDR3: CASSLGIPDRDQPQHF. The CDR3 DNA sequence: TGTGCCAGCAGCTTGGGGATTCCGGACAGGGACCAGCCCCAGCATTTT.

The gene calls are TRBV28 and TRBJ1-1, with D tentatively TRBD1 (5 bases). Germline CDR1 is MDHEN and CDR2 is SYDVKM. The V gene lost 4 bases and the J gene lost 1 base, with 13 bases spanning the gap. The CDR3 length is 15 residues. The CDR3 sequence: CASSSLPQGNTEAFF. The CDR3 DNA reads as TGTGCCAGCAGTTCGCTCCCTCAGGGGAACACTGAAGCTTTCTTT.

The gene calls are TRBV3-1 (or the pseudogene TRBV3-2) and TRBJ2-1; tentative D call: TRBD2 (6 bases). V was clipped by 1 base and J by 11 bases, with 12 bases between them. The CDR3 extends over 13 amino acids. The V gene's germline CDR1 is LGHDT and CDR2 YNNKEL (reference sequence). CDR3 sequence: CASSQVEGTQQFF. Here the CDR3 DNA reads TGTGCCAGCAGCCAAGTTGAGGGGACTCAGCAGTTCTTC.

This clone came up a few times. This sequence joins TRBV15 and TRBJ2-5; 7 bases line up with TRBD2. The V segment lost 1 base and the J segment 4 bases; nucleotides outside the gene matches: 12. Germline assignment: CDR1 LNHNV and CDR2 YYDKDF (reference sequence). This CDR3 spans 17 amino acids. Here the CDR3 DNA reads TGTGCCACCAGCAGAGCTTTGAGCGGGGTCACTACAGAGACCCAGTACTTC. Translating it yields CATSRALSGVTTETQYF. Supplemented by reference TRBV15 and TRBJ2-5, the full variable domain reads DAMVIQNPRYQVTQFGKPVTLSCSQTLNHNVMYWYQQKSSQAPKLLFHYYDKDFNNEADTPDNFQSRRPNTSFCFLDIRSPGLGDTAMYLCATSRALSGVTTETQYFGPGTRLLVL.

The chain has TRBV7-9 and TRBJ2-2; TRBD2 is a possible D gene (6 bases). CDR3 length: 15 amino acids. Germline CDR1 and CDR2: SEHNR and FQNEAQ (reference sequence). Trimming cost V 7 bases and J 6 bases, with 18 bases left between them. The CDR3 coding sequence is TGTGCCAGCATGATTGGAGGGAAGGGTTCCGGGGAGCTGTTTTTT. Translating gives CASMIGGKGSGELFF.

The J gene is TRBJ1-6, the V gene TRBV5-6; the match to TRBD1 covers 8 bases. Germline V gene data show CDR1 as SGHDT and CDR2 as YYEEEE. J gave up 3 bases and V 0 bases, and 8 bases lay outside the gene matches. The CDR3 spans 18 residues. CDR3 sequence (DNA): TGTGCCAGCAGCTTGGGTTTTCGGGACAGGCGCTATAATTCACCCCTCCACTTT. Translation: CASSLGFRDRRYNSPLHF.